The subject of this entry is one T cell receptor beta chain. V shed 4 bases and J shed 5 bases, with 10 bases lying between them. The CDR3 extends over 12 amino acids. Germline assignment: CDR1 GTSNPN and CDR2 SVGIG (reference sequence). The sample belongs to a study of regulatory T cells in long-lasting Graves disease. Stated time point: persistent/refractory GD, antithyroid drugs over 5 years with positive TRAb. The TCR library was prepared using RNA isolated from PBMCs. Clinicians diagnosed Graves' disease using American Thyroid Association guidelines. Combining iRepertoire HTBI primers with Arm-PCR of CDR3 regions, the authors built TCR beta libraries. TCRdb recomputed calls from the multiplex PCR reads with MiXCR, one row per CDR3 protein. This table holds about 310,000 distinct CDR3 sequences, around 20% found once.

Specimen: peripheral blood mononuclear cells (PBMCs), collected when the disease was refractory, from a patient treated with antithyroid drugs. The chain has TRBV30 and TRBJ2-3; TRBD1 or TRBD2 may be the D gene (5 bases each). The sequence came from a female donor with Graves disease. Written as DNA, the CDR3 is TGTGCCTGGAATGGGGGAGAAGATACGCAGTATTTT. It codes for CAWNGGEDTQYF.